This T cell receptor beta chain was identified in a study of blood T cell repertoires in COVID-19. The V gene's germline CDR1 is DFQATT and CDR2 SNEGSKA (reference sequence). Trimming took off 3 bases at V and 0 bases at J, with 11 bases between the two ends. The CDR3 spans 14 residues. Produced via immunoSEQ multiplex PCR; TCRdb's table is partial and in-frame only. The data hold hundreds of thousands of clones, with approximately 82% observed a single time. The material sequenced was peripheral blood. The rearrangement uses TRBV20-1 and TRBJ1-2; possible D gene TRBD1, 6 bases. The receptor was derived from a woman of 80 years or more with active or convalescent COVID-19. The CDR3, as DNA: TGCAGTGCTAGTGGGGGGCGAGCTAACTATGGCTACACCTTC. Protein product: CSASGGRANYGYTF.